This TCR beta chain was found in a study of regulatory T cells in long-lasting Graves disease. Study-wide context: Antithyroid drug use was under 3 months in newly diagnosed Graves' patients.

Time point given: newly diagnosed GD, antithyroid drugs for less than 3 months. With RNA extracted from PBMCs as input, the TCR library was made. Investigators prepared the TCR beta libraries by applying iRepertoire HTBI primers and Arm-PCR of CDR3 regions. TCRdb re-analysed the multiplex PCR reads in MiXCR, keeping a single row per CDR3 protein. The table includes roughly 430,000 distinct CDR3 sequences, less than 20% detected once. This clonotype was seen ten or more times. V was pared by 3 bases and J by 6 bases, with 12 bases between. Germline V CDR1 and CDR2: DFQATT, SNEGSKA (reference sequence). This CDR3 region has 12 residues. The same sample was also used in a study of T cells in Graves' hyperthyroidism and ophthalmopathy. That publication notes: For ophthalmopathy, model prediction preceded onset by a median about 6 months.

The sample was peripheral blood mononuclear cells (PBMCs), taken at new diagnosis, from a patient treated with antithyroid drugs. The TCR sequence derives from a woman aged 30 to 39 with Graves disease. V and J are TRBV20-1 and TRBJ2-7, with D perhaps matching TRBD1 (7 bases). CDR3 nucleotide sequence: TGCAGTGCTAGCCGACAGGGAGGCGAGCAGTACTTC. This encodes CSASRQGGEQYF.